This is a list of T cell receptor beta chains from one sample in a study of shared clonotypes between healthy human individuals. The table came from immunoSEQ multiplex PCR; TCRdb's copy has only in-frame clones and leaves some out. The sample holds 2 million to 2.5 million clones, roughly 95% seen once. Sequenced input: naive CD4+ T cells sorted from blood. The receptors shown here come from a man between 18 and 29 years old in good health. Each CDR3 is given with its conserved first and last residue. A D gene is named only where the DNA matches it firmly. Size tells how often a clone was seen (once, few, many) or the class of an expanded clone, and some rows leave it out.

length	V	J	D	size	DNA	CDR3
16	TRBV7-3	TRBJ2-3	NA	NA	TGTGCCAGCAGCTTAAATGGCTGGGACAGCACAGATACGCAGTATTTT	CASSLNGWDSTDTQYF
16	TRBV2	TRBJ1-1	TRBD1	NA	TGTGCCAGCCAAAGGGACAGCCCCTTTGGAGGGACTGAAGCTTTCTTT	CASQRDSPFGGTEAFF
14	TRBV5-4	TRBJ1-6	NA	NA	TGTGCCAGCAGCACCGTGGGGGTTAATTCACCCCTCCACTTT	CASSTVGVNSPLHF
15	TRBV9	TRBJ2-7	TRBD2	NA	TGTGCCAGCAGCGTTTCCGGGACTAGCGTGAACGAGCAGTACTTC	CASSVSGTSVNEQYF
16	TRBV4-2	TRBJ2-6	NA	once	TGTGCCAGCAGCCAAGAGAGGTCCTCTGGGGCCAACGTCCTGACTTTC	CASSQERSSGANVLTF
15	TRBV5-1	TRBJ2-7	NA	NA	TGCGCCAGCAGCCTTGGAGGGTCCCTGACCTACGAGCAGTACTTC	CASSLGGSLTYEQYF
17	TRBV4-1	TRBJ2-3	NA	NA	TGCGCCAGCAGCCAGGGTCTACTAGGCTCGCCGCGGGATACGCAGTATTTT	CASSQGLLGSPRDTQYF
14	TRBV5-1	TRBJ1-5	NA	NA	TGCGCCATCGTAAGCGGGGCACACAATCAGCCCCAGCATTTT	CAIVSGAHNQPQHF
15	TRBV2	TRBJ2-1	TRBD1	NA	TGTGCCAGCAGCCTCTTGGACAGGGATTACAATGAGCAGTTCTTC	CASSLLDRDYNEQFF
15	TRBV7-9	TRBJ2-3	NA	NA	TGTGCCAGCGGCATCGCAGGGGTAAGATCGGATACGCAGTATTTT	CASGIAGVRSDTQYF
15	TRBV9	TRBJ2-1	NA	NA	TGTGCCAGCAGCGTAGGAGACAGGACCTACAATGAGCAGTTCTTC	CASSVGDRTYNEQFF
17	TRBV25-1	TRBJ1-4	NA	NA	TGTGCCAGCAGTGACTCTCGACCCTTATCAACTAATGAAAAACTGTTTTTT	CASSDSRPLSTNEKLFF
16	TRBV5-6	TRBJ1-3	NA	NA	TGTGCCAGCAGCTCCCGAGGCCGGTACTCTGGAAACACCATATATTTT	CASSSRGRYSGNTIYF
16	TRBV18	TRBJ2-2	NA	once	TGTGCCAGCTCACAAAGTCAGGCGACCAACACCGGGGAGCTGTTTTTT	CASSQSQATNTGELFF
14	TRBV7-6	TRBJ2-7	NA	NA	TGTGCCAGCAGCCCTACCGCCCGTGACCTCGAGCAGTACTTC	CASSPTARDLEQYF
14	TRBV7-3	TRBJ2-1	NA	NA	TGTGCCAGCAGCCTTCTGACGGGCGCAGGTGAGCAGTTCTTC	CASSLLTGAGEQFF
14	TRBV6-5	TRBJ1-4	TRBD1	NA	TGTGCCAGCAACAGGACAGGGCCTAATGAAAAACTGTTTTTT	CASNRTGPNEKLFF
13	TRBV19	TRBJ2-7	NA	NA	TGTGCCAGTATTGGCCCGGGGGCCGACGAGCAGTACTTC	CASIGPGADEQYF
15	TRBV19	TRBJ2-1	TRBD2	NA	TGTGCCAGTACGACTAGCGGGAGCTCCTACAATGAGCAGTTCTTC	CASTTSGSSYNEQFF
11	TRBV29-1	TRBJ1-1	NA	NA	TGCAGCGTCAAAGGGAACACTGAAGCTTTCTTT	CSVKGNTEAFF
14	TRBV7-9	TRBJ1-1	NA	NA	TGTGCCAGCAGCCCGGGACTGCAGAACACTGAAGCTTTCTTT	CASSPGLQNTEAFF
15	TRBV5-1	TRBJ2-1	TRBD1	NA	TGCGCCAGCAGCCAGACAGGGGGAGTATACAATGAGCAGTTCTTC	CASSQTGGVYNEQFF
15	TRBV10-3	TRBJ1-2	NA	NA	TGTGCCATCAGTGATACGGCAAGACAGACCTATGGCTACACCTTC	CAISDTARQTYGYTF
12	TRBV10-3	TRBJ2-1	NA	NA	TGTGCCATCAGTGAAGGTTACAATGAGCAGTTCTTC	CAISEGYNEQFF
15	TRBV2	TRBJ1-3	TRBD1	NA	TGTGCCAGCAGTTTAAACAGGGGTGGAGGAAACACCATATATTTT	CASSLNRGGGNTIYF
14	TRBV2	TRBJ1-5	NA	many	TGTGCCAGCACGGGGTTATATAGCAATCAGCCCCAGCATTTT	CASTGLYSNQPQHF
11	TRBV6-5	TRBJ2-7	NA	NA	TGTGCCACCGAAGAGCATGGCGAGCAGTACTTC	CATEEHGEQYF
14	TRBV5-1	TRBJ1-4	TRBD1	NA	TGCGCCAGCAGAACGGGGACAGGGCCTGAAAAACTGTTTTTT	CASRTGTGPEKLFF
13	TRBV10-3	TRBJ2-1	TRBD1	NA	TGTGCCATCACAGGGGGACCGTCCAATGAGCAGTTCTTC	CAITGGPSNEQFF
15	TRBV5-1	TRBJ2-1	TRBD1	NA	TGCGCCAGCAGCTTGATGGACAGGGGCCACAATGAGCAGTTCTTC	CASSLMDRGHNEQFF
17	TRBV5-4	TRBJ1-1	TRBD1	NA	TGTGCCAGCAGGCCAGACAGGGGAAATTTTGTGAACACTGAAGCTTTCTTT	CASRPDRGNFVNTEAFF
15	TRBV6-1	TRBJ2-5	TRBD1	NA	TGTGCCAGCAGTGAAAACAGGGGGCGCCAAGAGACCCAGTACTTC	CASSENRGRQETQYF
15	TRBV5-4	TRBJ1-2	TRBD1	NA	TGTGCCAGCAGCTTGGGGGACAGTGCGCCGTATGGCTACACCTTC	CASSLGDSAPYGYTF
14	TRBV6-1	TRBJ2-5	NA	NA	TGTGCCAGCAGGCCGGGGACTTTACAAGAGACCCAGTACTTC	CASRPGTLQETQYF
14	TRBV9	TRBJ2-1	NA	once	TGTGCCAGCAGCGTAGTATCGCGGGGCAACGAGCAGTTCTTC	CASSVVSRGNEQFF